This entry lists 20 T cell receptor beta chains sequenced from one sample in a study of beta chain features in type 1 diabetes. Every isolated RNA sample was fully reverse transcribed, so sequencing captured expressed TCRB transcripts. The protocol was immunoSEQ multiplex PCR, while the TCRdb copy is restricted to in-frame clones and leaves out a portion. The sample lists under 400,000 clones; around a fifth were seen once. Sequencing was performed on naive CD4+ T cells from blood. The source is a woman under 30 in good health.

This clone was seen just once. The chain has TRBV2 and TRBJ2-5, with 11 bases identical to TRBD2. V was clipped by 6 bases and J by 1 base; unmatched bases: 4. Germline values: CDR1 SNHLY, CDR2 FYNNEI. The CDR3 runs 15 residues. Here the CDR3 reads CASRLTSGVQETQYF. The CDR3 coding sequence is TGTGCCAGCAGGCTGACTAGCGGGGTCCAAGAGACCCAGTACTTC.

This sequence joins TRBV7-9 and TRBJ2-3, with 9 bases fitting TRBD2. This CDR3 region has 13 residues. V lost 11 bases and J lost 7; bases outside the gene matches: 10. CDR1 is SEHNR, CDR2 FQNEAQ, per germline (reference sequence). The CDR3 is CAGDSGSLYTQYF. CDR3 coding DNA: TGTGCCGGGGATAGCGGGAGTCTATATACGCAGTATTTT.

CDR3 region: CASSLAMADTEAFF. CDR3 DNA: TGCGCCAGCAGCTTGGCCATGGCGGACACTGAAGCTTTCTTT. The chain employs TRBV5-1 and TRBJ1-1; D is ambiguous. The CDR3 is made up of 14 amino acids. Germline CDR1 reads SGHRS; CDR2 reads YFSETQ. The ends were cut back, 0 bases at V and 3 bases at J, with 9 bases in the middle.

This clone was seen a handful of times. This chain uses TRBV30 with TRBJ1-1; no clear D gene. The CDR3 sequence is 14 residues long. The germline V gene has CDR1 GTSNPN and CDR2 SVGIG (reference sequence). Trimming pared 1 base from V and 0 bases from J, leaving 9 bases between. The CDR3 is CAWSGRGLNTEAFF. The DNA of the CDR3 is TGTGCCTGGAGTGGGCGCGGGTTGAACACTGAAGCTTTCTTT.

This clone was counted between two and nine times. This chain links TRBV7-2 with TRBJ2-2; D remains unclear. CDR1 SGHTA and CDR2 FQGNSA come from the germline V gene. The CDR3 is 13 residues long. V was pared by 8 bases and J by 4 bases, with 11 bases between. In DNA form, the CDR3 reads TGTGCCAGCCGTCCCCGGTCCACCGGGGAGCTGTTTTTT. Its translation: CASRPRSTGELFF.

The V gene is TRBV30, the J gene TRBJ2-2; D is undetermined. The CDR3 sequence is 13 residues long. Per germline, CDR1 GTSNPN and CDR2 SVGIG (reference sequence). V was trimmed by 2 bases and J by 5 bases, leaving 9 bases between them. The CDR3 loop reads CAWSLERTGELFF. CDR3 sequence (DNA): TGTGCCTGGAGTTTAGAGCGAACCGGGGAGCTGTTTTTT.

V and J are TRBV15 and TRBJ1-6, with TRBD1 matching over 8 bases. Germline CDR1 and CDR2: LNHNV and YYDKDF (reference sequence). Unmatched junction bases numbered 8, after V lost 3 bases and J lost 7 bases. This CDR3 is 16 amino acids long. CDR3 in amino acids: CATSSVPGQDNSPLHF. CDR3 nucleotides: TGTGCCACCAGCAGTGTACCGGGACAGGACAATTCACCCCTCCACTTT.

CDR3 sequence reads: CASSQDRNTEAFF. Here the CDR3 DNA reads TGTGCCAGCAGTCAGGACAGAAACACTGAAGCTTTCTTT. The gene calls are TRBV7-9 and TRBJ1-1; a possible D gene is TRBD1 (6 bases). This CDR3 has 13 residues. Trimming stripped 6 bases from V and 2 bases from J, with 10 bases between. The V gene's germline CDR1 is SEHNR and CDR2 FQNEAQ (reference sequence).

This clone was picked up a small number of times. The CDR3 region is CASSFRFRETQYF. The CDR3 DNA sequence: TGCGCCAGTTCGTTCCGGTTTCGGGAGACCCAGTACTTC. The chain recombines TRBV23-1 with TRBJ2-5; D gene uncertain. TRBV23-1 falls under the ORF class, with uncertain function. The V gene lost 9 bases and the J gene lost 5 bases, with 16 bases spanning the gap. This CDR3 spans 13 amino acids.

The chain links TRBV7-2 to TRBJ2-2, with a possible D match to TRBD2 (5 bases). The germline V gene has CDR1 SGHTA and CDR2 FQGNSA. The CDR3 spans 14 residues. Trimming took off 0 bases at V and 4 bases at J, with 6 bases between the two ends. CDR3 amino acids: CASSLAGSTGELFF. The CDR3 DNA follows: TGTGCCAGCAGCTTAGCGGGGAGCACCGGGGAGCTGTTTTTT.

This clone came up a few times. This chain connects TRBV4-1 to TRBJ1-2; unclear D gene. The germline V gene encodes CDR1 MGHRA and CDR2 YSYEKL. Trimming took off 4 bases at V and 0 bases at J, with 12 bases between the two ends. The CDR3 is made up of 15 amino acids. The CDR3 spells CASSPNSLTNYGYTF. Written as DNA, the CDR3 is TGCGCCAGCAGCCCCAACAGCCTTACTAACTATGGCTACACCTTC.

This clone was found a few times. The chain recombines TRBV7-6 with TRBJ2-2; 7 nucleotides match TRBD2. The CDR3 extends over 14 amino acids. Germline V lookup: CDR1 SGHVS, CDR2 FNYEAQ. Losses at the gene ends were 7 bases for V and 1 base for J; bases not matched to a gene: 3. This CDR3 is CASTPGGNTGELFF. The DNA for the CDR3 is TGTGCCAGCACCCCGGGGGGGAACACCGGGGAGCTGTTTTTT.

The genes are TRBV4-1 and TRBJ2-5; 7 bases agree with TRBD1. V lost 5 bases to trimming and J lost 6 bases; unmatched junction nucleotides: 9. CDR3 size: 14 residues. Germline V gene sequence: CDR1 MGHRA, CDR2 YSYEKL. The CDR3 here is CASSVRQGIQTQYF. In nucleotides, the CDR3 is TGCGCCAGCAGCGTCCGACAGGGAATTCAGACCCAGTACTTC.

The rearrangement uses TRBV7-9 and TRBJ2-7; 15 positions agree with TRBD2. The length of the CDR3 is 17 residues. Trimming removed 1 base from V and 2 bases from J; junction bases left unmatched: 3. The V gene's germline CDR1 is SEHNR and CDR2 FQNEAQ (reference sequence). The CDR3 is CASSLVGLAGGPYEQYF. In nucleotides, the CDR3 is TGTGCCAGCAGCTTAGTGGGACTAGCGGGAGGACCCTACGAGCAGTACTTC.

The rearrangement uses TRBV15 and TRBJ2-7, with D perhaps matching TRBD2 (5 bases). Per the germline V gene, CDR1 is LNHNV and CDR2 is YYDKDF (reference sequence). V gave up 4 bases and J gave up 2 bases, with 12 bases separating them. This CDR3 has 14 amino acids. The CDR3 region has the DNA TGTGCCACCAGCATCAACCGGGGTCCCTACGAGCAGTACTTC. Residues: CATSINRGPYEQYF.

This clone has only a few counts. J is TRBJ1-1 and V is TRBV7-2; the D gene is possibly TRBD1 (5 bases). The V and J ends lost 7 bases and 1 base respectively, with 10 bases between them. The CDR3 loop spans 13 amino acids. Germline CDR1 is SGHTA and CDR2 is FQGNSA. The CDR3 nucleotides read TGTGCCAGCAACTCGCAGGGGAACACTGAAGCTTTCTTT. Translating it yields CASNSQGNTEAFF.

This clone was found a few times. The chain is built from TRBV5-1 and TRBJ2-3; D remains ambiguous. The CDR3 runs to 16 residues. Germline CDR1 reads SGHRS; CDR2 reads YFSETQ. Trimming took off 2 bases at V and 2 bases at J, with 15 bases between the two ends. The CDR3 is CASSFGPGSITDTQYF. CDR3 nucleotides: TGCGCCAGCAGCTTTGGGCCAGGAAGTATCACAGATACGCAGTATTTT.

This clone was seen a handful of times. This chain connects TRBV5-1 to TRBJ2-3; D not certain. Germline assignment: CDR1 SGHRS and CDR2 YFSETQ. The V end was cut by 5 bases, the J end by 2 bases, with 9 bases between. This CDR3 spans 13 amino acids. The CDR3 coding sequence is TGCGCCAGCAGGCCCAGCGACACAGATACGCAGTATTTT. The encoded protein is CASRPSDTDTQYF.

This rearrangement joins TRBV5-1 to TRBJ1-2, with D tentatively TRBD1 (6 bases). V was cut by 4 bases and J by 0 bases, with 10 bases left in between. Germline V CDR1 and CDR2: SGHRS, YFSETQ. This CDR3 spans 14 amino acids. This CDR3 reads CASSPDSANYGYTF. The CDR3 nucleotides read TGCGCCAGCAGCCCGGACAGCGCTAACTATGGCTACACCTTC.

The chain joins TRBV5-1 to TRBJ2-4; D is unresolved. The CDR3 totals 13 residues. Trimming pared 8 bases from V and 0 bases from J, leaving 9 bases between. The germline CDR1 and CDR2 sequences are SGHRS and YFSETQ. The CDR3 sequence is CARIDLAKNIQYF. CDR3 nucleotide sequence: TGCGCCAGGATAGACTTAGCCAAAAACATTCAGTACTTC.